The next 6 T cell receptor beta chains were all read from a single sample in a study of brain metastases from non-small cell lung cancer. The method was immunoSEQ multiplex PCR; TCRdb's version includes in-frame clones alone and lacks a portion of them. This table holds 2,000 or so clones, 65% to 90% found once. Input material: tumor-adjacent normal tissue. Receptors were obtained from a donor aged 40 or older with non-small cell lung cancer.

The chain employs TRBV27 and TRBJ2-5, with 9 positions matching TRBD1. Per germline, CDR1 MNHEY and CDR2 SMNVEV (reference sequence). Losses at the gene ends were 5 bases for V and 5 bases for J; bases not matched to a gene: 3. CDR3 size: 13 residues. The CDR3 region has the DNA TGTGCCAGCAGTCTCGGACAGGGGGAGACCCAGTACTTC. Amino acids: CASSLGQGETQYF.

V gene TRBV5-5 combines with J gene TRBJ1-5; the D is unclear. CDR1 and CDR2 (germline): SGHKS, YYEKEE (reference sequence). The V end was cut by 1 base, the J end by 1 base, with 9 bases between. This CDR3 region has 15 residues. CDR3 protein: CASSLNPESNQPQHF. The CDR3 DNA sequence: TGTGCCAGCAGCTTGAACCCGGAAAGCAATCAGCCCCAGCATTTT. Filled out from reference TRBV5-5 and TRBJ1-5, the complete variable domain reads DAGVTQSPTHLIKTRGQQVTLRCSPISGHKSVSWYQQVLGQGPQFIFQYYEKEERGRGNFPDRFSARQFPNYSSELNVNALLLGDSALYLCASSLNPESNQPQHFGDGTRLSIL.

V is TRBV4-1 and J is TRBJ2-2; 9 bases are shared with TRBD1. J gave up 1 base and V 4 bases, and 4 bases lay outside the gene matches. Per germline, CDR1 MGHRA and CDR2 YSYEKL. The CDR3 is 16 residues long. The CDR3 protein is CASSLGQGRNTGELFF. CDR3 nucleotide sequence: TGCGCCAGCAGCCTAGGACAGGGGAGGAACACCGGGGAGCTGTTTTTT.

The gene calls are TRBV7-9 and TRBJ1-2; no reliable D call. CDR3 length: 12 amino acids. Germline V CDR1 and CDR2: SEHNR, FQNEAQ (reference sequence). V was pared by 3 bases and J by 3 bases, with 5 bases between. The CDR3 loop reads CASSFQDYGYTF. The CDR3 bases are TGTGCCAGCAGCTTCCAGGACTATGGCTACACCTTC.

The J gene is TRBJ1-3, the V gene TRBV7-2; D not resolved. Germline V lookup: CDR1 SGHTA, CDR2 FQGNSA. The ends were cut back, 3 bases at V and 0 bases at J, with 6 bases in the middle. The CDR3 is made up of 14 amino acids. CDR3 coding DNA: TGTGCCAGCAGCTTTCAGGTCTCTGGAAACACCATATATTTT. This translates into CASSFQVSGNTIYF. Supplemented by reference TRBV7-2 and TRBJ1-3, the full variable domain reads GAGVSQSPSNKVTEKGKDVELRCDPISGHTALYWYRQSLGQGLEFLIYFQGNSAPDKSGLPSDRFSAERTGGSVSTLTIQRTQQEDSAVYLCASSFQVSGNTIYFGEGSWLTVV.

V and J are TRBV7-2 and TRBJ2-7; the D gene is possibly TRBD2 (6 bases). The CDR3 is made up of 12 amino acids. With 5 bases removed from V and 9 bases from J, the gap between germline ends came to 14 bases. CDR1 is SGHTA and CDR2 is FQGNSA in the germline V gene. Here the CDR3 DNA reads TGTGCCAGCAGCCCTCATGCCGGGGGGCAGTACTTC. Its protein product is CASSPHAGGQYF.